The 8 T cell receptor beta chains reported below all come from one sample, sequenced in a study of cytomegalovirus exposure and HLA in healthy donors. The PCR ran on 60 Vbeta and 13 Jbeta primers. Repertoires were generated with immunoSEQ multiplex PCR, while TCRdb's copy carries only in-frame clones and drops some. This sample carries around 150,000 clones, less than 90% of them seen once, and the ten largest clones take 1.5% to 2%. Sequencing was performed on PBMCs. These receptors were obtained from a woman aged 18-29 years in good health and CMV-seronegative.

The gene calls are TRBV6-6 and TRBJ1-1; tentatively, D is TRBD1 (6 bases). There are 14 residues in the CDR3. Germline CDR1 is MNHNY and CDR2 is SVGAGI (reference sequence). Trimming stripped 7 bases from V and 4 bases from J, with 16 bases between. The DNA of the CDR3 is TGTGCCAGCACAACGGGGGGCCGGATCACTGAAGCTTTCTTT. The encoded protein is CASTTGGRITEAFF.

This clone has only one observation. The rearrangement links TRBV9 to TRBJ1-1, with D perhaps TRBD1 (6 bases). The CDR3 length is 15 residues. Germline CDR1 reads SGDLS; CDR2 reads YYNGEE. V was cut by 0 bases and J by 2 bases, with 11 bases left in between. The CDR3 loop is CASSVGGTLNTEAFF. The DNA of the CDR3 is TGTGCCAGCAGCGTAGGAGGGACACTTAACACTGAAGCTTTCTTT.

This clone was detected only once. The J gene is TRBJ1-1, the V gene TRBV28; TRBD1 agrees at 7 bases. The CDR3 runs 14 residues. The V segment lost 6 bases and the J segment 6 bases; nucleotides outside the gene matches: 10. Looked up from germline, CDR1 is MDHEN and CDR2 is SYDVKM. Here the CDR3 DNA reads TGTGCCAGCAGCCCACCGGGACAGCAGTCTGAAGCTTTCTTT. Amino acids: CASSPPGQQSEAFF.

V usage is TRBV30 and J usage is TRBJ1-2; 9 nucleotides line up with TRBD1. Losses at the gene ends were 4 bases for V and 5 bases for J; bases not matched to a gene: 8. Per the germline V gene, CDR1 is GTSNPN and CDR2 is SVGIG (reference sequence). CDR3 size: 14 residues. This CDR3 reads CAWISGQGLYGYTF. The CDR3 DNA sequence: TGTGCCTGGATTTCGGGACAGGGATTATATGGCTACACCTTC.

On this clone: Distinct nucleotide sequences in the sample also encode this CDR3. The chain couples TRBV9 to TRBJ2-3, with D unresolved. CDR3 length: 13 amino acids. Trimming took off 0 bases at V and 1 base at J, with 3 bases between the two ends. CDR1 and CDR2 from the germline V gene are SGDLS and YYNGEE. The CDR3 spells CASSVAGTDTQYF. The DNA for the CDR3 is TGTGCCAGCAGCGTAGCCGGCACAGATACGCAGTATTTT. Complete variable domain (other parts from reference TRBV9 and TRBJ2-3): DSGVTQTPKHLITATGQRVTLRCSPRSGDLSVYWYQQSLDQGLQFLIQYYNGEERAKGNILERFSAQQFPDLHSELNLSSLELGDSALYFCASSVAGTDTQYFGPGTRLTVL.

The chain recombines TRBV28 with TRBJ2-2, with a possible D match to TRBD1 (5 bases). The V end was cut by 5 bases, the J end by 5 bases, with 12 bases between. CDR1 and CDR2 (germline): MDHEN, SYDVKM. The CDR3 is 14 residues long. The CDR3, as DNA: TGTGCCAGCAGTCTACCGACAGAAACCGGGGAGCTGTTTTTT. It yields the protein CASSLPTETGELFF.

The sample holds a few counts of this clone. V and J are TRBV27 and TRBJ2-1; 7 bases line up with TRBD2. The CDR3 totals 19 residues. CDR1 MNHEY and CDR2 SMNVEV come from the germline V gene (reference sequence). Unmatched junction bases numbered 24, after V lost 9 bases and J lost 4 bases. CDR3 coding DNA: TGTGCCAGTTCCTTTGGGGGGGAAGGGCGGGAGAGGTTATACAATGAGCAGTTCTTC. It is translated as CASSFGGEGRERLYNEQFF.

V usage is TRBV9 and J usage is TRBJ1-4; maybe TRBD1 (6 bases). The length of the CDR3 is 17 residues. Deletions cut 2 bases from V and 0 bases from J, with 14 bases between. Germline V gene lookup returns CDR1 SGDLS and CDR2 YYNGEE. CDR3 region: CASSVKGELATNEKLFF. The CDR3 DNA reads as TGTGCCAGCAGCGTCAAGGGGGAGCTAGCAACTAATGAAAAACTGTTTTTT.